These 15 T cell receptor beta chains share one sample of origin, sequenced in a study of OX40 agonist ivuxolimab in advanced cancers. Assay: immunoSEQ multiplex PCR; the TCRdb copy retains only in-frame clones and omits some. The sample records fewer than 75,000 clones, around 90% being singletons. The starting material was CD4+ or CD8+ T cells sorted from blood, obtained in a trial of the OX40 agonist ivuxolimab. These receptors all come from an adult with an advanced solid tumor such as melanoma, head and neck, liver or kidney cancer.

The rearrangement joins TRBV9 to TRBJ2-1; D is perhaps TRBD1 or TRBD2 (5 bases each). Germline lookup yields CDR1 SGDLS and CDR2 YYNGEE. The V end was cut by 7 bases, the J end by 4 bases, with 15 bases between. The CDR3 extends over 14 amino acids. The CDR3 protein is CASGRDLIYNEQFF. The CDR3 nucleotides are TGTGCCAGCGGCCGGGACCTGATTTACAATGAGCAGTTCTTC.

The gene calls are TRBV9 and TRBJ2-1; TRBD2 matches at 11 bases. Trimming removed 5 bases from V and 7 bases from J; junction bases left unmatched: 14. CDR3 length: 17 residues. Germline lookup yields CDR1 SGDLS and CDR2 YYNGEE. Here the CDR3 DNA reads TGTGCCAGCAGTCAAAACCCCCTAGCGGGAGGTGCTAATGAGCAGTTCTTC. It specifies CASSQNPLAGGANEQFF.

This rearrangement joins TRBV5-1 to TRBJ2-1, with 12 bases matching TRBD2. The CDR3 spans 18 residues. V lost 3 bases, J lost 4 bases, and 11 bases stayed unmatched. Germline loops: CDR1 SGHRS, CDR2 YFSETQ. CDR3 coding DNA: TGCGCCAGCAGCTCGTCATGGTCCGGGACTAGCGGGTACAATGAGCAGTTCTTC. The encoded protein is CASSSSWSGTSGYNEQFF.

This chain connects TRBV28 to TRBJ2-2; 10 nucleotides match TRBD2. V lost 6 bases and J lost 3; bases outside the gene matches: 4. CDR1 and CDR2 (germline): MDHEN, SYDVKM. This CDR3 spans 15 amino acids. The CDR3 DNA reads TGTGCCAGCAGCGTAGCGGGGGGAGACACCGGGGAGCTGTTTTTT. Its protein product is CASSVAGGDTGELFF. Based on the CDR3 plus reference TRBV28 and TRBJ2-2, the full variable domain is DVKVTQSSRYLVKRTGEKVFLECVQDMDHENMFWYRQDPGLGLRLIYFSYDVKMKEKGDIPEGYSVSREKKERFSLILESASTNQTSMYLCASSVAGGDTGELFFGEGSRLTVL.

This chain joins TRBV4-1 and TRBJ2-6, with 7 bases identical to TRBD1. The germline CDR1 and CDR2 sequences are MGHRA and YSYEKL. V lost 6 bases, J lost 2 bases, and 7 bases stayed unmatched. The CDR3 covers 16 residues. The CDR3 protein is CASSRYRGTGANVLTF. In DNA form, the CDR3 reads TGCGCCAGCAGTCGATACAGGGGTACTGGGGCCAACGTCCTGACTTTC.

CDR3 loop: CASTGLNSPLHF. DNA for the CDR3: TGTGCCAGCACAGGGTTGAATTCACCCCTCCACTTT. J is TRBJ1-6 and V is TRBV28; D perhaps matches TRBD1 (5 bases). Trimming took 7 bases from V and 7 from J, leaving 8 bases between them. Germline V gene lookup returns CDR1 MDHEN and CDR2 SYDVKM. This CDR3 has 12 residues.

The chain links TRBV28 to TRBJ2-1, with TRBD2 matching 10 bases. J lost 8 bases, V lost 5 bases, and 6 bases had no gene match. CDR3 length: 14 residues. The germline V gene has CDR1 MDHEN and CDR2 SYDVKM. CDR3 bases: TGTGCCAGCAGTGCCAGCGGGAGGGGTGATGAGCAGTTCTTC. This encodes CASSASGRGDEQFF.

In DNA, the CDR3 is TGTGCCAGCAGCTTGGTTTTTAGCCCAACTTATACTGCCGGGGAGCTGTTTTTT. Amino acid sequence: CASSLVFSPTYTAGELFF. The J gene is TRBJ2-2, the V gene TRBV5-6, with D unclear. This CDR3 has 18 residues. Between the trimmed V and J ends, which lost 0 bases and 6 bases, there was a span of 21 bases. Germline V gives CDR1 SGHDT, CDR2 YYEEEE.

The chain carries TRBV29-1 and TRBJ2-3, with a possible D match to TRBD1 (6 bases). CDR3 length equals 13 residues. CDR1 and CDR2 (germline): SQVTM, ANQGSEA. With 8 bases removed from V and 3 bases from J, the gap between germline ends came to 15 bases. CDR3 in DNA: TGCAGCATCCGTCCCAGGGGTACAGATACGCAGTATTTT. As protein: CSIRPRGTDTQYF.

The V and J genes are TRBV29-1 and TRBJ1-1, with 7 bases matching TRBD1. V was pared by 7 bases and J by 5 bases, with 10 bases of the junction left unmatched. Germline loops: CDR1 SQVTM, CDR2 ANQGSEA. CDR3 length equals 13 residues. The CDR3 nucleotides read TGCAGCGGGGGGGACAGATGGGTTACTGAAGCTTTCTTT. Translation: CSGGDRWVTEAFF.

This clone has only one observation. V gene TRBV20-1 combines with J gene TRBJ2-3, with D hard to call. The CDR3 is made up of 11 amino acids. The V and J ends lost 5 bases and 3 bases respectively, with 6 bases between them. Germline V gene sequence: CDR1 DFQATT, CDR2 SNEGSKA (reference sequence). The CDR3 region has the DNA TGCAGTGCTGCCGCTACAGATACGCAGTATTTT. As protein: CSAAATDTQYF.

The chain is built from TRBV7-3 and TRBJ1-1; D not resolved. Germline CDR1 is SGHTA and CDR2 is FQGTGA. The V gene lost 5 bases and the J gene lost 7 bases, with 17 bases spanning the gap. The CDR3 contains 14 residues. The CDR3 loop is CASSPTGRPGEAFF. CDR3 nucleotide sequence: TGTGCCAGCAGCCCAACCGGACGCCCCGGTGAAGCTTTCTTT.

This rearrangement joins TRBV30 to TRBJ2-7, with TRBD2 identical over 7 bases. Trimming removed 0 bases from V and 6 bases from J; junction bases left unmatched: 11. From germline, CDR1 is GTSNPN and CDR2 SVGIG (reference sequence). The CDR3 has 15 amino acids. CDR3 in amino acids: CAWSVGDYRLGEQYF. The CDR3 DNA reads as TGTGCCTGGAGTGTAGGGGACTACCGCCTAGGCGAGCAGTACTTC.

The CDR3 DNA reads as TGTGCCAGCAGTATGCCAGGCAGGGGGAACGAGCAGTACTTC. Its translation is CASSMPGRGNEQYF. The chain links TRBV5-4 to TRBJ2-7, with 7 bases fitting TRBD1. The CDR3 extends over 14 amino acids. Germline CDR1 SGHNT, CDR2 YYREEE (reference sequence). V shed 5 bases and J 5 bases; nucleotides not matched to a gene: 10.

The J gene is TRBJ1-2, the V gene TRBV7-2, with 7 bases identical to TRBD1. Germline V gene sequence: CDR1 SGHTA, CDR2 FQGNSA. V lost 3 bases, J lost 7 bases, and 8 bases stayed unmatched. The CDR3 spans 14 residues. Here the CDR3 reads CASSFQTGVRGYTF. In DNA, the CDR3 is TGTGCCAGCAGCTTTCAAACAGGGGTTCGTGGCTACACCTTC.